This T cell receptor beta chain originates from a study of shared clonotypes between healthy human individuals. The data were produced by immunoSEQ multiplex PCR, yet TCRdb's version contains in-frame clones alone and is incomplete. The sample lists nearly 600,000 clones, nearly 97% seen once, with about 0.11% in the top ten. Terminally differentiated effector memory CD45RA+ cells were left out of the naive CD8 fraction, which was CD45RO-negative and positively selected for CCR7. Donors comprised only Caucasian adults living in Nashville, Tennessee. This CDR3 has 18 amino acids. Germline V gene data show CDR1 as MNHEY and CDR2 as SMNVEV (reference sequence). V gave up 4 bases and J gave up 4 bases, with 24 bases separating them.

The chain employs TRBV27 and TRBJ2-3, with D possibly called TRBD1 or TRBD2 (5 bases each). The specimen was naive CD8+ T cells sorted from blood. The TCR comes from a young woman in good health. The CDR3 loop reads CASSWYPPGPGSSDTQYF. The CDR3, as DNA: TGTGCCAGCAGTTGGTACCCGCCGGGACCGGGGTCCTCAGATACGCAGTATTTT.